Below are 27 T cell receptor beta chains sequenced from a single sample in a study of shared clonotypes between healthy human individuals. The repertoire was sequenced with immunoSEQ multiplex PCR; TCRdb's copy has only in-frame clones and lacks some. Among 650,000 to 800,000 clones listed, 72% were seen once. Sequenced: memory CD4+ T cells sorted from blood. Subset specified: CD45RA-negative fraction. These receptors all stem from a woman aged 25 to 39 in good health.

Concerning this clone itself: The sample has other DNA sequences that encode this CDR3 too. This chain connects TRBV5-1 to TRBJ2-1, with D unclear. The germline V gene has CDR1 SGHRS and CDR2 YFSETQ. V lost 2 bases, J lost 2 bases, and 8 bases lay in between. The CDR3 consists of 14 residues. The CDR3 region is CASSLDSTYNEQFF. Here the CDR3 DNA reads TGCGCCAGCAGCTTAGATTCTACCTACAATGAGCAGTTCTTC.

To note about this clone: In the same sample, other DNA sequences code for this CDR3. The rearrangement uses TRBV7-9 and TRBJ2-3; D might be TRBD1 (5 bases). This CDR3 is built from 14 residues. With 1 base removed from V and 3 bases from J, the gap between germline ends came to 8 bases. In germline, CDR1 is SEHNR, CDR2 FQNEAQ (reference sequence). The CDR3 bases are TGTGCCAGCAGCTTAGGCAGGGTAACAGATACGCAGTATTTT. It is translated as CASSLGRVTDTQYF. The variable domain in full, completed from reference TRBV7-9 and TRBJ2-3, reads DTGVSQNPRHKITKRGQNVTFRCDPISEHNRLYWYRQTLGQGPEFLTYFQNEAQLEKSRLLSDRFSAERPKGSFSTLEIQRTEQGDSAMYLCASSLGRVTDTQYFGPGTRLTVL.

V and J are TRBV30 and TRBJ1-4; D is possibly TRBD1 (6 bases). In germline, CDR1 is GTSNPN, CDR2 SVGIG (reference sequence). This CDR3 region has 14 residues. Trimming shortened V by 5 bases and J by 8 bases, and 18 bases separated the two germline ends. The CDR3 bases are TGTGCCTGGGTCGGATCGGCAGGGGACGAAAAACTGTTTTTT. This encodes CAWVGSAGDEKLFF. The whole variable domain, filled in from reference TRBV30 and TRBJ1-4, reads SQTIHQWPATLVQPVGSPLSLECTVEGTSNPNLYWYRQAAGRGLQLLFYSVGIGQISSEVPQNLSASRPQDRQFILSSKKLLLSDSGFYLCAWVGSAGDEKLFFGSGTQLSVL.

The chain has TRBV7-9 and TRBJ1-1; TRBD1 is a possible D gene (5 bases). Germline CDR1 reads SEHNR; CDR2 reads FQNEAQ (reference sequence). The CDR3 covers 16 residues. V was cut by 6 bases and J by 3 bases, with 20 bases left in between. CDR3 DNA sequence: TGTGCCAGCAGATCAGAGGGCCGGGGACGGTACACTGAAGCTTTCTTT. Translating it yields CASRSEGRGRYTEAFF.

This clone showed up just once. This sequence joins TRBV5-1 and TRBJ2-3; D may be TRBD2 (5 bases). Germline V gene data show CDR1 as SGHRS and CDR2 as YFSETQ. The CDR3 extends over 15 amino acids. The ends were cut back, 0 bases at V and 2 bases at J, with 10 bases in the middle. CDR3 amino acids: CASSLAGSYTDTQYF. In nucleotides, the CDR3 is TGCGCCAGCAGCTTGGCGGGGTCCTACACAGATACGCAGTATTTT.

This sequence joins TRBV28 and TRBJ1-5, with D unclear. Trimming removed 4 bases from V and 5 bases from J, with 9 bases in between. Germline values: CDR1 MDHEN, CDR2 SYDVKM. This CDR3 has 13 amino acids. The CDR3 here is CASSSPGDQPQHF. The CDR3 DNA is TGTGCCAGCAGTTCCCCGGGAGATCAGCCCCAGCATTTT.

V and J are TRBV7-9 and TRBJ2-3; D is perhaps TRBD2 (6 bases). CDR1 SEHNR and CDR2 FQNEAQ come from the germline V gene (reference sequence). Trimming removed 0 bases from V and 1 base from J, with 8 bases in between. The CDR3 contains 15 residues. The chain's CDR3 is CASSLARGGTDTQYF. The CDR3 DNA sequence: TGTGCCAGCAGCTTAGCGCGGGGCGGCACAGATACGCAGTATTTT.

The chain uses TRBV27 and TRBJ2-5, with D maybe TRBD1 (7 bases). CDR3 size: 15 residues. V dropped 3 bases and J dropped 7 bases, with 18 bases sitting between them. Per the germline V gene, CDR1 is MNHEY and CDR2 is SMNVEV (reference sequence). The CDR3 DNA follows: TGTGCCAGCAGTTTTCAGACAGGGAGGTCGGGGACCCAGTACTTC. This translates into CASSFQTGRSGTQYF.

V and J are TRBV28 and TRBJ2-1, with D tentatively TRBD1 or TRBD2 (5 bases each). The CDR3 runs 15 residues. Germline assignment: CDR1 MDHEN and CDR2 SYDVKM. V was trimmed by 10 bases and J by 2 bases, leaving 18 bases between them. The CDR3 DNA is TGTGCCATCAGAACCGGGACGGTAACCTACAATGAGCAGTTCTTC. This translates into CAIRTGTVTYNEQFF.

The genes are TRBV30 and TRBJ2-7; 8 positions match TRBD1. The CDR3 consists of 13 residues. Germline lookup yields CDR1 GTSNPN and CDR2 SVGIG (reference sequence). V trimming: 6 bases; J trimming: 3 bases; junction bases outside the gene matches: 7. Here the CDR3 DNA reads TGTGCCTGCACCGGGACAGGAGGCTACGAGCAGTACTTC. It yields the protein CACTGTGGYEQYF.

This clone was seen a handful of times. The V call is TRBV7-9, the J call TRBJ2-7, with 10 bases that match TRBD2. Germline V gene data show CDR1 as SEHNR and CDR2 as FQNEAQ (reference sequence). The CDR3 is 15 amino acids. Trimming at V came to 2 bases and at J to 6 bases, leaving 7 bases not matched to a gene. CDR3 in DNA: TGTGCCAGCAGCTTATCGGCTAGCGGGAGTGGCGAGCAGTACTTC. This encodes CASSLSASGSGEQYF.

V gene TRBV30 combines with J gene TRBJ2-3; D is uncertain. V was pared by 3 bases and J by 5 bases, with 15 bases between. The CDR3 has 14 amino acids. Germline loops: CDR1 GTSNPN, CDR2 SVGIG (reference sequence). The CDR3 here is CAWRLGRFGDTQYF. The DNA for the CDR3 is TGTGCCTGGAGGTTAGGAAGGTTTGGAGATACGCAGTATTTT.

The genes are TRBV19 and TRBJ2-4; the D gene could be TRBD1 or TRBD2 (5 bases each). The V gene lost 2 bases and the J gene lost 8 bases, with 16 bases spanning the gap. Germline assignment: CDR1 LNHDA and CDR2 SQIVND (reference sequence). The CDR3 is 15 amino acids. The CDR3 bases are TGTGCCAGTAGTATATGGAGTGGGGGTCAGGACATTCAGTACTTC. Translated, it gives CASSIWSGGQDIQYF.

The chain links TRBV6-6 to TRBJ2-5; D perhaps matches TRBD1 (6 bases). Trimming took 0 bases from V and 5 from J, leaving 13 bases between them. CDR1 MNHNY and CDR2 SVGAGI come from the germline V gene (reference sequence). This CDR3 is 15 amino acids long. The CDR3 here is CASSYSSGAGETQYF. DNA of the CDR3: TGTGCCAGCAGTTACTCGTCAGGGGCTGGGGAGACCCAGTACTTC.

The V and J genes are TRBV6-1 and TRBJ2-1; TRBD2 is a possible D gene (5 bases). CDR1 and CDR2 (germline): MNHNS, SASEGT. Deletions cut 6 bases from V and 2 bases from J, with 11 bases between. The CDR3 contains 14 residues. The CDR3 protein is CASRPGIAYNEQFF. The CDR3 region has the DNA TGTGCCAGCAGGCCCGGGATCGCCTACAATGAGCAGTTCTTC.

This clone has more than one count but fewer than ten. This sequence joins TRBV6-1 and TRBJ1-1; D gene ambiguous. Germline loops: CDR1 MNHNS, CDR2 SASEGT. The CDR3 has 11 residues. Trimming cost V 1 base and J 7 bases, with 4 bases left between them. CDR3 region: CASSEGFEAFF. The CDR3 nucleotides read TGTGCCAGCAGTGAAGGGTTTGAAGCTTTCTTT.

The CDR3 DNA sequence: TGCAGCGCAACCGATACCGGGACAGGGGGCAACGAGCAGTACTTC. It yields the protein CSATDTGTGGNEQYF. The chain links TRBV29-1 to TRBJ2-7, with 12 bases aligning to TRBD1. The germline CDR1 and CDR2 sequences are SQVTM and ANQGSEA. The CDR3 consists of 15 residues. V trimming: 7 bases; J trimming: 5 bases; junction bases outside the gene matches: 12.

The chain combines TRBV5-1 with TRBJ2-3; 8 nucleotides line up with TRBD2. The ends lost 6 bases at V and 1 base at J; junction bases unmatched: 7. This CDR3 contains 15 residues. Germline V gene sequence: CDR1 SGHRS, CDR2 YFSETQ. CDR3 amino acids: CASMDPTSGTDTQYF. As DNA, the CDR3 is TGCGCCAGCATGGACCCGACTAGCGGCACAGATACGCAGTATTTT.

At least ten counts were recorded for this clone. The V call is TRBV30, the J call TRBJ2-2; no reliable D call. This CDR3 region has 12 residues. Trimming took 5 bases from V and 1 from J, leaving 5 bases between them. Germline V gene lookup returns CDR1 GTSNPN and CDR2 SVGIG (reference sequence). The CDR3 DNA is TGTGCCTGGGTGGGGAACACCGGGGAGCTGTTTTTT. Protein: CAWVGNTGELFF.

J is TRBJ1-3 and V is TRBV7-2; D gene unclear. There are 15 residues in the CDR3. Germline lookup yields CDR1 SGHTA and CDR2 FQGNSA. V lost 3 bases and J lost 0, with 9 bases in between. The CDR3 coding sequence is TGTGCCAGCAGCTTCCGGACGGGCTCTGGAAACACCATATATTTT. Protein: CASSFRTGSGNTIYF.

This chain links TRBV10-3 with TRBJ1-5; D is uncertain. The germline V gene has CDR1 ENHRY and CDR2 SYGVKD. V shed 4 bases and J shed 2 bases, with 9 bases lying between them. The CDR3 loop spans 14 amino acids. The chain's CDR3 is CAISAGRGNQPQHF. The CDR3 coding sequence is TGTGCCATCAGTGCTGGCCGGGGCAATCAGCCCCAGCATTTT.

Details on this clone: This sample includes further DNA sequences coding for the same CDR3. V gene TRBV27 combines with J gene TRBJ2-3, with D unclear. The CDR3 covers 15 residues. From germline, CDR1 is MNHEY and CDR2 SMNVEV (reference sequence). Deletions cut 0 bases from V and 1 base from J, with 8 bases between. The CDR3 nucleotides are TGTGCCAGCAGTTTATCTAGCCCCGGCACAGATACGCAGTATTTT. It encodes CASSLSSPGTDTQYF.

V usage is TRBV28 and J usage is TRBJ1-5; tentative D call: TRBD1 (5 bases). The CDR3 is 12 amino acids. CDR1 and CDR2 from the germline V gene are MDHEN and SYDVKM. V lost 0 bases and J 9 bases, leaving 6 bases between the germline ends. In nucleotides, the CDR3 is TGTGCCAGCAGTTTATGGACAGCGCCCCAGCATTTT. Its protein product is CASSLWTAPQHF.

The rearrangement links TRBV2 to TRBJ2-1, with D perhaps TRBD2 (5 bases). Trimming took off 5 bases at V and 6 bases at J, with 17 bases between the two ends. The CDR3 has 15 amino acids. From germline, CDR1 is SNHLY and CDR2 FYNNEI. CDR3 residues: CASSLNGLRFNEQFF. As DNA, the CDR3 is TGTGCCAGCAGTTTAAATGGACTGCGATTCAATGAGCAGTTCTTC.

The V and J genes are TRBV19 and TRBJ2-5; D is ambiguous. The CDR3 loop spans 15 amino acids. From germline, CDR1 is LNHDA and CDR2 SQIVND (reference sequence). The ends were cut back, 2 bases at V and 2 bases at J, with 12 bases in the middle. The DNA for the CDR3 is TGTGCCAGTAGTATACTGCAGGACGGGCAAGAGACCCAGTACTTC. It is translated as CASSILQDGQETQYF.

CDR3: CASLRSGGFQPQHF. CDR3 DNA: TGTGCCAGCCTTCGGTCTGGGGGTTTTCAGCCCCAGCATTTT. The chain couples TRBV28 to TRBJ1-5; perhaps TRBD1 as D (5 bases). The CDR3 totals 14 residues. The V end was cut by 8 bases, the J end by 6 bases, with 17 bases between. CDR1 is MDHEN, CDR2 SYDVKM, per germline.

V usage is TRBV4-2 and J usage is TRBJ1-3; D perhaps matches TRBD1 (5 bases). The V gene lost 0 bases and the J gene lost 2 bases, with 8 bases spanning the gap. CDR3 length equals 15 residues. The germline CDR1 and CDR2 sequences are LGHNA and YNFKEQ. For the CDR3, the DNA is TGTGCCAGCAGCCAAGACGGGGCAGCTGGAAACACCATATATTTT. It translates to CASSQDGAAGNTIYF.